This T cell receptor (beta chain) was observed in a study of cytomegalovirus exposure and HLA in healthy donors. Study outcomes and limitations: Within the data, a cluster of highly shared sequence variants was likely a sequencing artifact.

In regard to this clone: Its antigen is unknown.

The germline CDR1 and CDR2 sequences are LNHDA and SQIVND (reference sequence). The V end was cut by 7 bases, the J end by 2 bases, with 15 bases between. This CDR3 has 14 amino acids. In the PCR, 60 Vbeta and 13 Jbeta primers were used. The assay was immunoSEQ multiplex PCR, and TCRdb's table has in-frame clones only and misses some. The repertoire has 150,000 or so clones, approximately 79% of them found once; the top ten carry more than 3.5%. Material: PBMCs. V is TRBV19 and J is TRBJ2-7; D gene unclear. This TCR derives from a man aged 18 to 35 in good health and CMV-seropositive. CDR3 nucleotides: TGTGCCAGTACCTCAACGGGTCGCGCCTACGAGCAGTACTTC. Residues: CASTSTGRAYEQYF.